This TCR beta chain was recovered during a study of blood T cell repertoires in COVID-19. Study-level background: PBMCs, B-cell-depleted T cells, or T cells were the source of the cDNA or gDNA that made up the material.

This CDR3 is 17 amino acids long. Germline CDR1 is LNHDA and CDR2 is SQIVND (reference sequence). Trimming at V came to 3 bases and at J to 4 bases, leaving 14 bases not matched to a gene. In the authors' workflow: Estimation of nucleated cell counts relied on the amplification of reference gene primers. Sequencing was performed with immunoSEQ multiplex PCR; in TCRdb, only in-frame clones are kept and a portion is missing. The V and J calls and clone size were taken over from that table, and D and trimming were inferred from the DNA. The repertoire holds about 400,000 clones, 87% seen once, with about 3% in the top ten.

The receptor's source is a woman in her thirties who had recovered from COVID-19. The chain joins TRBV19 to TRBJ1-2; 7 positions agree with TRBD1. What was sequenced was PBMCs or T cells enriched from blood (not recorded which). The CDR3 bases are TGTGCCAGTAGTATCCTCTCCCCGGCAGGGGGGACCTATGGCTACACCTTC. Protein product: CASSILSPAGGTYGYTF.